This TCR beta chain was obtained from a study of OX40 agonist ivuxolimab in advanced cancers. Study-wide context: The drug used for patients, ivuxolimab, was an agonistic anti-OX40 (CD134) antibody.

Study results and caveats: Average numbers of expanded clones were greater in CD8+ T cells than in CD4+.

With respect to this clone: Its antigen is as yet unknown.

TCRdb keeps only in-frame clones here, not all; method: immunoSEQ multiplex PCR. The sample records roughly 110,000 clones, approximately 90% being singletons. Patients were ruled out by autoimmune disease history or systemic immunosuppression. Blood sampling was done at baseline, cycle 4 day 1, and cycle 7 day 1. Germline CDR1 is LNHNV and CDR2 is YYDKDF (reference sequence). V trimming: 5 bases; J trimming: 10 bases; junction bases outside the gene matches: 8. There are 14 residues in the CDR3. The receptor comes from an adult with an advanced solid tumor such as melanoma, head and neck, liver or kidney cancer. V usage is TRBV15 and J usage is TRBJ1-6; the match to TRBD1 covers 7 bases. Sequenced here: CD4+ or CD8+ T cells sorted from blood, sampled in a trial of the OX40 agonist ivuxolimab. For the CDR3, the DNA is TGTGCCACCAGCGGCCGACAGGGAGGATCACCCCTCCACTTT. This sequence encodes CATSGRQGGSPLHF.